These T cell receptor beta chains were read from a single sample in a study of blood T cell repertoires in COVID-19. Repertoires were generated with immunoSEQ multiplex PCR, while TCRdb's copy carries only in-frame clones and drops some. The data show hundreds of thousands of clones, about 88% seen once. The sequenced material came from peripheral blood. These receptor sequences come from a man between 65 and 85 years old with acute or convalescent COVID-19. Both conserved end residues are part of each CDR3. A D gene is named only where the DNA matches it firmly. Some rows have no size entry. The others give once, few or many, or a class for an expanded clone.

>.|TRBV15|.|TRBJ1-4
CATSREQGYTNEKLFF
TGTGCCACCAGCAGGGAACAGGGTTACACCAATGAAAAACTGTTTTTT
>.|TRBV2|.|TRBJ1-2
CASSLEGNFYGYTF
TGTGCCAGCAGCCTGGAGGGAAACTTCTATGGCTACACCTTC
>TRBD1|TRBV28|.|TRBJ1-1
CASSPSGQGRYTEAFF
TGTGCCAGCAGCCCCTCGGGACAGGGACGGTACACTGAAGCTTTCTTT
>.|TRBV5-4|once|TRBJ2-5
CASILSKSGQYQETQYF
TGTGCCAGCATCTTGTCAAAAAGCGGCCAGTACCAAGAGACCCAGTACTTC
>TRBD2|TRBV6-1|once|TRBJ2-1
CASSVSWTSGRRNEQFF
TGTGCCAGCAGTGTTAGTTGGACTAGCGGGAGGAGGAATGAGCAGTTCTTC
>.|TRBV7-9|.|TRBJ1-1
CASSLSLQGNTEAFF
TGTGCCAGCAGCCTCTCCTTACAGGGGAACACTGAAGCTTTCTTT
>.|TRBV19|.|TRBJ2-2
CASSANRAGELFF
TGTGCCAGTAGTGCAAACAGGGCCGGGGAGCTGTTTTTT
>TRBD2|TRBV4-1|.|TRBJ2-7
CASSQGLGQGGSYEQYF
TGCGCCAGCAGCCAAGGCTTGGGCCAGGGAGGGTCCTACGAGCAGTACTTC
>TRBD2|TRBV30|.|TRBJ2-1
CAWSGTSGRYEQFF
TGTGCCTGGAGCGGGACTAGCGGACGCTATGAGCAGTTCTTC
>TRBD2|TRBV30|.|TRBJ2-1
CAWSVRGLALYNEQFF
TGTGCCTGGAGTGTTAGGGGACTAGCGCTTTACAATGAGCAGTTCTTC
>.|TRBV28|.|TRBJ1-6
CASSEVGTTRVSPLHF
TGTGCCAGCAGCGAGGTTGGGACAACACGAGTCTCACCCCTCCACTTT
>.|TRBV4-3|.|TRBJ1-6
CASSQDRGSPLHF
TGCGCCAGCAGCCAAGATAGGGGATCACCCCTCCACTTT
>TRBD1|TRBV19|.|TRBJ1-4
CASSISTGASEKLFF
TGTGCCAGTAGTATTTCGACAGGGGCGAGCGAAAAACTGTTTTTT
>TRBD1|TRBV11-2|.|TRBJ2-5
CASSRPSGTGGETQYF
TGTGCCAGCAGCAGGCCCTCCGGGACAGGGGGGGAGACCCAGTACTTC
>.|TRBV4-1|.|TRBJ2-7
CASSQDSRDSYEQYF
TGCGCCAGCAGCCAAGATTCGCGGGACTCCTACGAGCAGTACTTC
>TRBD2|TRBV24-1|.|TRBJ2-3
CATSDPRGGRPDTQYF
TGTGCCACCAGTGACCCTAGGGGCGGGAGGCCAGATACGCAGTATTTT
>.|TRBV4-3|.|TRBJ2-6
CASSQDHLSGANVLTF
TGCGCCAGCAGCCAAGATCACCTTAGTGGGGCCAACGTCCTGACTTTC
>TRBD1|TRBV18|.|TRBJ1-5
CASSGTTGGRIQPQHF
TGTGCCAGCTCCGGTACTACAGGGGGAAGGATTCAGCCCCAGCATTTT
>TRBD2|TRBV18|.|TRBJ2-7
CASSPFGTSRTYEQYF
TGTGCCAGCTCGCCGTTCGGGACTAGCAGAACCTACGAGCAGTACTTC
>TRBD2|TRBV9|.|TRBJ2-2
CASSPGTSGRVGELFF
TGTGCCAGCAGCCCAGGGACTAGCGGGAGGGTAGGGGAGCTGTTTTTT
>TRBD2|TRBV9|.|TRBJ2-3
CASSLTSGVPDTQYF
TGTGCCAGCAGCCTGACTAGCGGGGTCCCAGATACGCAGTATTTT
>.|TRBV10-2|.|TRBJ2-7
CASMSPRVGTYEQYF
TGCGCCAGCATGTCCCCTCGGGTGGGTACCTACGAGCAGTACTTC
>TRBD1|TRBV5-6|.|TRBJ2-5
CASSRTGVSGETQYF
TGTGCCAGCAGCAGGACAGGGGTTTCGGGAGAGACCCAGTACTTC
>.|TRBV7-9|.|TRBJ2-1
CASSWPWGRKSYNEQFF
TGTGCCAGCAGCTGGCCATGGGGGCGGAAGTCATACAATGAGCAGTTCTTC
>TRBD2|TRBV10-3|.|TRBJ2-5
CATGLGETQYF
TGTGCCACGGGACTAGGAGAGACCCAGTACTTC
>.|TRBV5-1|.|TRBJ2-6
CASSREATGANVLTF
TGCGCCAGCAGTCGGGAAGCAACTGGGGCCAACGTCCTGACTTTC
>TRBD2|TRBV5-1|.|TRBJ2-3
CASSLGLAGGDTQYF
TGCGCCAGCAGCCTGGGACTAGCGGGCGGTGATACGCAGTATTTT
>TRBD2|TRBV29-1|.|TRBJ2-1
CSVRLAGASYNEQFF
TGCAGCGTAAGACTAGCGGGAGCTTCCTACAATGAGCAGTTCTTC
>TRBD2|TRBV4-1|.|TRBJ2-1
CASSQALAGIPYNEQFF
TGCGCCAGCAGCCAAGCGCTAGCGGGGATCCCCTACAATGAGCAGTTCTTC
>TRBD1|TRBV6-2/TRBV6-3|few|TRBJ1-5
CASSYPQGVGNQPQHF
TGTGCCAGCAGTTACCCTCAGGGGGTTGGCAATCAGCCCCAGCATTTT
>TRBD2|TRBV19|.|TRBJ2-1
CASSPTSGSSYNEQFF
TGTGCCAGTAGTCCGACTAGCGGGAGCTCCTACAATGAGCAGTTCTTC
>.|TRBV10-3|.|TRBJ1-2
CAISDRGHFYGYTF
TGTGCCATCAGTGATAGGGGACACTTCTATGGCTACACCTTC
>.|TRBV21-1|.|TRBJ1-4
CASSKSMSQGQNPREKLFF
TGTGCCAGCAGCAAATCCATGTCGCAGGGTCAAAACCCTAGGGAAAAACTGTTTTTT
>TRBD2|TRBV4-2|.|TRBJ2-5
CASSQDPAGGRQETQYF
TGTGCCAGCAGCCAAGATCCAGCGGGGGGGCGACAAGAGACCCAGTACTTC
>.|TRBV6-5|.|TRBJ1-1
CASSLRQNTEAFF
TGTGCCAGCAGTTTGCGACAGAACACTGAAGCTTTCTTT
>TRBD1|TRBV28|.|TRBJ2-3
CASSLWGTGGEHRADTQYF
TGTGCCAGCAGTTTATGGGGGACAGGGGGGGAGCATAGGGCAGATACGCAGTATTTT
>TRBD1|TRBV6-2/TRBV6-3|.|TRBJ2-7
CASSRTGGSSYEQYF
TGTGCCAGCAGTAGGACAGGGGGGAGCTCCTACGAGCAGTACTTC
>TRBD2|TRBV18|.|TRBJ2-3
CASSLNRDYTYTQYF
TGTGCCAGCTCACTTAACCGGGACTACACATATACGCAGTATTTT
>TRBD1|TRBV6-6|once|TRBJ2-1
CASSWGQGVDEQFF
TGTGCCAGCAGCTGGGGACAGGGAGTGGATGAGCAGTTCTTC
>TRBD1|TRBV7-2|.|TRBJ2-3
CASTGRGHTQYF
TGTGCCAGCACGGGCAGGGGGCATACGCAGTATTTT
>TRBD2|TRBV19|.|TRBJ2-2
CASSIAAGAGELFF
TGTGCCAGTAGTATAGCGGCGGGAGCGGGGGAGCTGTTTTTT
>TRBD1|TRBV5-4|.|TRBJ1-2
CASSTGQSANYGYTF
TGTGCCAGCAGCACGGGACAGTCCGCTAACTATGGCTACACCTTC
>.|TRBV18|.|TRBJ1-6
CASSPMSSYNSPLHF
TGTGCCAGCTCACCAATGAGCTCCTATAATTCACCCCTCCACTTT
>.|TRBV29-1|.|TRBJ1-2
CSVEFSGRGYTF
TGCAGCGTTGAATTTTCAGGGCGAGGCTACACCTTC
>TRBD1|TRBV4-1|.|TRBJ2-7
CASSPKGQESYEQYF
TGCGCCAGCAGCCCAAAGGGACAGGAGTCCTACGAGCAGTACTTC
>TRBD1|TRBV19|.|TRBJ1-2
CASSTQGASGYTF
TGTGCCAGTAGTACACAGGGGGCCAGTGGCTACACCTTC
>.|TRBV7-8|many|TRBJ1-5
CASSLIPREQSQPQHF
TGTGCCAGCAGCTTAATTCCCAGGGAACAGAGTCAGCCCCAGCATTTT